The count of the clone carrying this T cell receptor beta chain is one. This sample stems from a study of blood T cell repertoires in COVID-19. TCRdb keeps only in-frame clones here, not all; method: immunoSEQ multiplex PCR. This table has 130,000 to 150,000 clones, about 87% appearing once. This CDR3 contains 18 residues. V was clipped by 2 bases and J by 0 bases; unmatched bases: 7. Looked up from germline, CDR1 is MDHEN and CDR2 is SYDVKM. The chain couples TRBV28 to TRBJ1-6; 7 nucleotides match TRBD1. This receptor was obtained from a woman aged 45-65 years with active or convalescent COVID-19. The sample taken for sequencing was peripheral blood. As DNA, the CDR3 is TGTGCCAGCAGTTTAGTGGGTCAGGGGGTCTCCTATAATTCACCCCTCCACTTT. Translation: CASSLVGQGVSYNSPLHF. Together with reference TRBV28 and TRBJ1-6, the CDR3 gives the full variable domain: DVKVTQSSRYLVKRTGEKVFLECVQDMDHENMFWYRQDPGLGLRLIYFSYDVKMKEKGDIPEGYSVSREKKERFSLILESASTNQTSMYLCASSLVGQGVSYNSPLHFGNGTRLTVT.